Each of the 29 T cell receptor beta chains below was sequenced from the same sample in a study of blood T cell repertoires in COVID-19. Clones were sequenced by immunoSEQ multiplex PCR, and TCRdb holds only the in-frame ones, with some missing. The sample has 200,000 or so clones, about 83% seen once. Sample: peripheral blood. The receptor source for this set is a person aged 65 to 85 with COVID-19, enrolled during active disease.

The count of this clone is one. The chain couples TRBV20-1 to TRBJ2-1, with 8 nucleotides matching TRBD2. The CDR3 is 16 residues long. Germline trimming cut 3 bases from V and 5 bases from J; bases unmatched to any gene: 12. The germline V gene encodes CDR1 DFQATT and CDR2 SNEGSKA (reference sequence). CDR3 sequence: CSASPGSGSRNNEQFF. The CDR3 nucleotides read TGCAGTGCTAGTCCTGGGAGCGGGAGTAGGAACAATGAGCAGTTCTTC.

CDR3 in DNA: TGTGCCAGCAGCAGGCATCACGTCAGGGGGAACTATGGCTACACCTTC. Protein product: CASSRHHVRGNYGYTF. The chain recombines TRBV21-1 with TRBJ1-2; TRBD1, as called in the table, went unchecked against the DNA. TRBV21-1 is a known pseudogene. There are 16 residues in the CDR3.

The CDR3 loop reads CASSVSLFQPQHF. The CDR3 DNA is TGTGCCAGCAGTGTTTCCCTTTTTCAGCCCCAGCATTTT. This chain uses TRBV2 with TRBJ1-5, with D hard to call. This CDR3 spans 13 amino acids. V shed 4 bases and J shed 6 bases, with 10 bases lying between them. Germline assignment: CDR1 SNHLY and CDR2 FYNNEI.

This chain links TRBV29-1 with TRBJ2-1; 9 bases match TRBD2. The V and J ends lost 2 bases and 6 bases, in that order; junction bases with no gene match: 8. This CDR3 spans 15 amino acids. Per germline, CDR1 SQVTM and CDR2 ANQGSEA. This chain's CDR3 is CSVELPAGGPNEQFF. The CDR3, as DNA: TGCAGCGTTGAACTCCCTGCGGGGGGGCCCAATGAGCAGTTCTTC.

V is TRBV9 and J is TRBJ2-1, with a tentative D call TRBD1 (6 bases). V gave up 4 bases and J gave up 5 bases, with 16 bases separating them. In germline, CDR1 is SGDLS, CDR2 YYNGEE. This CDR3 has 15 amino acids. Here the CDR3 DNA reads TGTGCCAGCAGCCCGAACCAGGGGAACAACAATGAGCAGTTCTTC. This translates into CASSPNQGNNNEQFF.

CDR3 protein: CASSVGDRGQPQHF. The CDR3 DNA follows: TGTGCCAGCAGCGTAGGGGACAGGGGTCAGCCCCAGCATTTT. This sequence joins TRBV9 and TRBJ1-5, with TRBD1 identical over 10 bases. The junction had 0 bases not matched to a gene; V was cut back by 0 bases and J by 6 bases. Germline CDR1 SGDLS, CDR2 YYNGEE. This CDR3 has 14 amino acids.

This clone has a single count. The chain carries TRBV28 and TRBJ1-5; the match to TRBD1 covers 7 bases. This CDR3 comprises 14 residues. Germline V gives CDR1 MDHEN, CDR2 SYDVKM. J gave up 2 bases and V 7 bases, and 5 bases lay outside the gene matches. In DNA form, the CDR3 reads TGTGCCAGCACTTCTGGACAGGGCAATCAGCCCCAGCATTTT. Translating gives CASTSGQGNQPQHF.

CDR3 sequence: CASSGGGDRGRREQYF. The CDR3 bases are TGTGCCAGCAGCGGAGGAGGGGACAGGGGGCGTCGAGAGCAGTACTTC. J is TRBJ2-7 and V is TRBV11-1; TRBD1 matches at 12 bases. Unmatched junction bases numbered 12, after V lost 5 bases and J lost 7 bases. The CDR3 consists of 16 residues. Germline CDR1 SGHAT, CDR2 FQDESV (reference sequence).

The CDR3 loop reads CASSRPGENTEAFF. CDR3 in DNA: TGTGCCAGCAGCAGGCCAGGCGAGAACACTGAAGCTTTCTTT. The chain couples TRBV7-2 to TRBJ1-1; no firm D call. This CDR3 is built from 14 residues. CDR1 SGHTA and CDR2 FQGNSA come from the germline V gene. Between the trimmed V and J ends, which lost 5 bases and 1 base, there was a span of 11 bases. Filled out from reference TRBV7-2 and TRBJ1-1, the complete variable domain reads GAGVSQSPSNKVTEKGKDVELRCDPISGHTALYWYRQSLGQGLEFLIYFQGNSAPDKSGLPSDRFSAERTGGSVSTLTIQRTQQEDSAVYLCASSRPGENTEAFFGQGTRLTVV.

This chain links TRBV28 with TRBJ2-7, with a possible D match to TRBD1 (6 bases). CDR3 length: 17 residues. Germline loops: CDR1 MDHEN, CDR2 SYDVKM. Trimming took off 6 bases at V and 2 bases at J, with 23 bases between the two ends. CDR3 loop: CASRQASVVTGAYEQYF. The CDR3 nucleotides read TGTGCCAGCAGACAAGCTTCCGTCGTGACAGGTGCCTACGAGCAGTACTTC.

The rearrangement uses TRBV19 and TRBJ1-2, with D unclear. Germline V gene sequence: CDR1 LNHDA, CDR2 SQIVND (reference sequence). Trimming left V 11 bases short and J 1 base short, with 17 bases between. This CDR3 has 14 residues. The CDR3 DNA is TGTGCCTCACAAAAGGGAGGTAATAACTATGGCTACACCTTC. This sequence encodes CASQKGGNNYGYTF.

V and J are TRBV2 and TRBJ1-5; maybe TRBD1 (5 bases). This CDR3 comprises 15 residues. Germline CDR1 SNHLY, CDR2 FYNNEI. V was clipped by 1 base and J by 6 bases, with 13 bases between them. The CDR3 region has the DNA TGTGCCAGCAGTGAAGAGGGGCCAAGAGGTCAGCCCCAGCATTTT. Encoded protein: CASSEEGPRGQPQHF.

V usage is TRBV9 and J usage is TRBJ2-2; D is possibly TRBD2 (5 bases). CDR1 SGDLS and CDR2 YYNGEE come from the germline V gene. This CDR3 comprises 16 residues. V gave up 4 bases and J gave up 5 bases, with 18 bases separating them. CDR3: CASSPTVGRRTGELFF. As DNA, the CDR3 is TGTGCCAGCAGCCCGACCGTCGGACGGAGGACCGGGGAGCTGTTTTTT.

The chain combines TRBV30 with TRBJ2-7; 7 nucleotides match TRBD1. Trimming took 5 bases from V and 4 from J; bases not matched to a gene: 5. The V gene's germline CDR1 is GTSNPN and CDR2 SVGIG (reference sequence). The CDR3 covers 12 residues. Here the CDR3 DNA reads TGTGCCTGGGGACAGGAAGCTTACGAGCAGTACTTC. As protein: CAWGQEAYEQYF.

The gene calls are TRBV18 and TRBJ2-7, with a weak D call TRBD1 (5 bases). The V gene lost 5 bases and the J gene lost 8 bases, with 19 bases spanning the gap. The CDR3 contains 14 residues. Germline loops: CDR1 KGHSH, CDR2 LQKENI. The CDR3 loop is CASSSDTSTIQQYF. As DNA, the CDR3 is TGTGCCAGCTCATCGGACACCTCTACTATCCAGCAGTACTTC. Variable domain in full (rest from reference TRBV18 and TRBJ2-7): NAGVMQNPRHLVRRRGQEARLRCSPMKGHSHVYWYRQLPEEGLKFMVYLQKENIIDESGMPKERFSAEFPKEGPSILRIQQVVRGDSAAYFCASSSDTSTIQQYFGPGTRLTVT.

The chain joins TRBV3-1 (or the pseudogene TRBV3-2) to TRBJ2-3, with 9 bases aligning to TRBD2. There are 17 residues in the CDR3. J was trimmed by 6 bases and V by 1 base; bases with no gene match: 11. From germline, CDR1 is LGHDT and CDR2 YNNKEL (reference sequence). The CDR3 region has the DNA TGTGCCAGCAGCCAAGGCGGCTGGCGGGGGGGCCGGGATACGCAGTATTTT. This sequence encodes CASSQGGWRGGRDTQYF.

This sequence joins TRBV19 and TRBJ2-1, with D tentatively TRBD1 (7 bases). This CDR3 comprises 11 residues. Germline lookup yields CDR1 LNHDA and CDR2 SQIVND (reference sequence). The V end was cut by 5 bases, the J end by 12 bases, with 11 bases between. The CDR3, as DNA: TGTGCCAGTAGTGTCAGGGGGGCGCAGTTCTTC. This encodes CASSVRGAQFF.

The chain links TRBV11-1 to TRBJ2-7; D is unclear. The germline gives CDR1 SGHAT, CDR2 FQDESV (reference sequence). The CDR3 is 15 amino acids. V was cut by 2 bases and J by 0 bases, with 11 bases left in between. The CDR3 bases are TGTGCCAGCAGCTTACAATTGGGCAGCTCCTACGAGCAGTACTTC. Translated: CASSLQLGSSYEQYF. The variable domain in full, with the rest retrieved from reference TRBV11-1 and TRBJ2-7, is EAEVAQSPRYKITEKSQAVAFWCDPISGHATLYWYRQILGQGPELLVQFQDESVVDDSQLPKDRFSAERLKGVDSTLKIQPAELGDSAMYLCASSLQLGSSYEQYFGPGTRLTVT.

This clone turned up a few times. The same CDR3 is also encoded by other DNA sequences in this sample. The rearrangement links TRBV3-1 (or the pseudogene TRBV3-2) to TRBJ1-5; D is possibly TRBD1 (5 bases). The V end was cut by 4 bases, the J end by 2 bases, with 9 bases between. This CDR3 contains 14 residues. Germline lookup yields CDR1 LGHDT and CDR2 YNNKEL (reference sequence). CDR3 sequence (DNA): TGTGCCAGCAGCCCTAGGGGTGGCAATCAGCCCCAGCATTTT. It encodes CASSPRGGNQPQHF.

The chain employs TRBV18 and TRBJ1-5; perhaps TRBD1 as D (6 bases). V gave up 3 bases and J gave up 6 bases, with 12 bases separating them. The CDR3 sequence is 14 residues long. From germline, CDR1 is KGHSH and CDR2 LQKENI. This CDR3 is CASSPLGGGQPQHF. The CDR3 DNA follows: TGTGCCAGCTCACCGTTGGGAGGGGGTCAGCCCCAGCATTTT.

This clone was counted a single time. J is TRBJ1-2 and V is TRBV28, with 7 nucleotides matching TRBD1. V shed 5 bases and J 4 bases; nucleotides not matched to a gene: 7. CDR1 is MDHEN and CDR2 is SYDVKM in the germline V gene. The CDR3 totals 14 residues. The CDR3 is CASSPSGDSYGYTF. CDR3 in DNA: TGTGCCAGCAGTCCCTCCGGGGACAGCTATGGCTACACCTTC.

J is TRBJ2-7 and V is TRBV7-2; a possible D gene is TRBD2 (6 bases). Trimming pared 7 bases from V and 0 bases from J, leaving 13 bases between. CDR1 is SGHTA, CDR2 FQGNSA, per germline. CDR3 size: 14 residues. The CDR3 coding sequence is TGTGCCAGCACTTGGGACTCCCTCTCCTACGAGCAGTACTTC. This codes for CASTWDSLSYEQYF.

The CDR3 DNA is TGTGCCAGCAGGTCGAGGGAGATCGTCACTGAAGCTTTCTTT. It codes for CASRSREIVTEAFF. The genes are TRBV7-2 and TRBJ1-1; no reliable D call. V lost 6 bases and J lost 4, with 15 bases in between. Germline loops: CDR1 SGHTA, CDR2 FQGNSA. CDR3 length: 14 amino acids.

This chain connects TRBV6-1 to TRBJ1-1; TRBD1 aligns across 7 bases. The V gene's germline CDR1 is MNHNS and CDR2 SASEGT. V shed 0 bases, J shed 4 bases, and the junction held 8 bases outside the gene matches. There are 16 residues in the CDR3. The CDR3 coding sequence is TGTGCCAGCAGTGAAGCCCTCGGGAGGGGGCTCACTGAAGCTTTCTTT. Its translation is CASSEALGRGLTEAFF.

The DNA for the CDR3 is TGCGCCAGCAGCTTGGGACAGATGGAGCACGAGCAGTACTTC. Translating gives CASSLGQMEHEQYF. V and J are TRBV5-1 and TRBJ2-7; a possible D gene is TRBD1 (5 bases). CDR3 length: 14 amino acids. V gave up 0 bases and J gave up 5 bases, with 12 bases separating them. Germline V gene lookup returns CDR1 SGHRS and CDR2 YFSETQ.

The chain joins TRBV5-1 to TRBJ1-5, with D hard to call. This CDR3 has 13 amino acids. Trimming cost V 4 bases and J 0 bases, with 5 bases left between them. The germline V gene has CDR1 SGHRS and CDR2 YFSETQ. The CDR3 DNA reads as TGCGCCAGCAGCCGGGATAGCAATCAGCCCCAGCATTTT. Translation gives CASSRDSNQPQHF.

The V and J genes are TRBV19 and TRBJ2-2; TRBD1 might be the D (5 bases). V lost 5 bases and J 3 bases, leaving 13 bases between the germline ends. There are 15 residues in the CDR3. In germline, CDR1 is LNHDA, CDR2 SQIVND (reference sequence). The CDR3 spells CASSGFDSYTGELFF. CDR3 nucleotides: TGTGCCAGTAGTGGATTTGACAGCTACACCGGGGAGCTGTTTTTT. Supplemented by reference TRBV19 and TRBJ2-2, the full variable domain reads DGGITQSPKYLFRKEGQNVTLSCEQNLNHDAMYWYRQDPGQGLRLIYYSQIVNDFQKGDIAEGYSVSREKKESFPLTVTSAQKNPTAFYLCASSGFDSYTGELFFGEGSRLTVL.

V gene TRBV5-1 combines with J gene TRBJ2-5, with D tentatively TRBD1 (5 bases). Looked up from germline, CDR1 is SGHRS and CDR2 is YFSETQ. CDR3 length equals 16 residues. The germline V and J ends were trimmed by 0 bases and 2 bases, with 14 bases remaining between them. The CDR3 nucleotides are TGCGCCAGCAGCTTGGAAGGGGCGTCGAGTCAAGAGACCCAGTACTTC. It specifies CASSLEGASSQETQYF.

The CDR3 DNA is TGTGCCAGCTCACCAAGCAGGGGTACAGATACGCAGTATTTT. Translation gives CASSPSRGTDTQYF. The chain uses TRBV18 and TRBJ2-3, with D possibly matching TRBD1 (6 bases). The CDR3 covers 14 residues. The V end lost 2 bases, the J end lost 3 bases, and 9 bases lay between the germline ends. CDR1 is KGHSH and CDR2 is LQKENI in the germline V gene.